These 30 T cell receptor beta chains were all obtained from the same sample, sequenced in a study of identical twins. From the 5' RACE reads, TCRdb called clonotypes with MiXCR, one entry per CDR3 protein. The table lists approximately 190,000 distinct CDR3 sequences, approximately 15% of them singletons. These sequences were also reported in another study, on T cells expressing NK-cell markers.

Sequencing was performed on CD8+ T cells sorted from blood. All receptors derive from a woman between 18 and 29 years old in good health.

V is TRBV20-1 and J is TRBJ1-1; no reliable D call. V lost 5 bases to trimming and J lost 8 bases, with 12 bases between them. CDR1 is DFQATT, CDR2 SNEGSKA, per germline (reference sequence). The length of the CDR3 is 11 residues. CDR3 protein: CSAARGVEAFF. The CDR3 DNA reads as TGCAGTGCTGCCCGTGGGGTGGAAGCTTTCTTT.

A remark on this clonotype: The junction shows a germline mismatch at one end, possibly a read error. The chain links TRBV27 to TRBJ2-3; D is unresolved. The germline V gene encodes CDR1 MNHEY and CDR2 SMNVEV (reference sequence). The CDR3 is made up of 15 amino acids. CDR3: CASSLSEHSTDTQYF. CDR3 bases: TGTGCCAGCAGTCTATCGGAACACAGCACAGATACGCAGTATTTT.

The rearrangement uses TRBV6-5 and TRBJ2-7; no clear D. Trimming removed 5 bases from V and 7 bases from J, with 6 bases in between. This CDR3 spans 10 amino acids. The germline gives CDR1 MNHEY, CDR2 SVGAGI. This chain's CDR3 is CASSPVEQYF. The CDR3 nucleotides read TGTGCCAGCAGTCCCGTGGAGCAGTACTTC.

The genes are TRBV5-6 and TRBJ1-6; D unresolved. The CDR3 length is 12 residues. Germline assignment: CDR1 SGHDT and CDR2 YYEEEE. Trimming took 0 bases from V and 14 from J, leaving 9 bases between them. Here the CDR3 reads CASSLGRSALHF. The CDR3 coding sequence is TGTGCCAGCAGCTTGGGACGTTCGGCCCTCCACTTT.

This clonotype was picked up many times. V and J are TRBV6-1 and TRBJ2-1; 11 bases match TRBD2. The CDR3 runs to 15 residues. Germline values: CDR1 MNHNS, CDR2 SASEGT. V was pared by 2 bases and J by 5 bases, with 2 bases of the junction left unmatched. CDR3 residues: CASSELAGGHNEQFF. The CDR3 DNA sequence: TGTGCCAGCAGTGAACTAGCGGGAGGACACAATGAGCAGTTCTTC.

The J gene is TRBJ2-7, the V gene TRBV7-9; TRBD1 matches at 7 bases. V lost 5 bases to trimming and J lost 3 bases; unmatched junction nucleotides: 10. CDR1 and CDR2 from the germline V gene are SEHNR and FQNEAQ (reference sequence). The CDR3 extends over 15 amino acids. The CDR3 sequence: CASSPFFQGDYEQYF. The CDR3 DNA sequence: TGTGCCAGCAGCCCCTTCTTTCAGGGGGACTACGAGCAGTACTTC. Variable domain in full (rest from reference TRBV7-9 and TRBJ2-7): DTGVSQNPRHKITKRGQNVTFRCDPISEHNRLYWYRQTLGQGPEFLTYFQNEAQLEKSRLLSDRFSAERPKGSFSTLEIQRTEQGDSAMYLCASSPFFQGDYEQYFGPGTRLTVT.

This clonotype came up many times. The chain has TRBV12-3 or TRBV12-4 and TRBJ1-1; D may be TRBD1 (5 bases). The CDR3 is 11 residues long. V was pared by 4 bases and J by 5 bases, with 5 bases between. The CDR3, as DNA: TGTGCCAGCAGTTGGGGGACTGAAGCTTTCTTT. Its protein product is CASSWGTEAFF.

The chain links TRBV28 to TRBJ2-7, with 8 bases identical to TRBD1. Germline loops: CDR1 MDHEN, CDR2 SYDVKM. CDR3 length: 14 residues. V dropped 7 bases and J dropped 5; count of bases not matched to a gene: 10. CDR3 in DNA: TGTGCCAGCAACCTGGACAGGGTAGGCGACGAGCAGTACTTC. It specifies CASNLDRVGDEQYF.

In its sample, this clonotype was seen a few times. The chain has TRBV5-1 and TRBJ2-7; TRBD2 matches 15 bases. CDR1 is SGHRS and CDR2 is YFSETQ in the germline V gene. The CDR3 has 16 residues. The trim removed 3 bases at V and 7 bases at J, leaving 8 bases unmatched. This CDR3 is CASSSSPGLAGGEQYF. CDR3 DNA sequence: TGCGCCAGCAGCTCCTCTCCGGGACTAGCGGGAGGAGAGCAGTACTTC.

This clonotype was counted a few times. The gene calls are TRBV9 and TRBJ2-6; D is undetermined. The CDR3 contains 16 residues. Germline V gene sequence: CDR1 SGDLS, CDR2 YYNGEE. V was trimmed by 1 base and J by 3 bases, leaving 11 bases between them. The CDR3 DNA reads TGTGCCAGCAGCGTATGGACGCCACGTGGGGCCAACGTCCTGACTTTC. This gives the protein CASSVWTPRGANVLTF.

CDR3 in amino acids: CSARDWTSGYEQFF. CDR3 DNA: TGCAGTGCTAGAGATTGGACTAGTGGATATGAGCAGTTCTTC. The chain couples TRBV20-1 to TRBJ2-1; 7 bases are a match to TRBD2. V was clipped by 0 bases and J by 8 bases; unmatched bases: 7. CDR1 is DFQATT and CDR2 is SNEGSKA in the germline V gene (reference sequence). The CDR3 runs 14 residues.

This clonotype was counted many times. The rearrangement uses TRBV3-1 and TRBJ2-7, with D hard to call. The V gene lost 1 base and the J gene lost 3 bases, with 7 bases spanning the gap. The germline gives CDR1 LGHDT, CDR2 YNNKEL (reference sequence). The CDR3 totals 13 residues. The CDR3 region has the DNA TGTGCCAGCAGCCAAGCAACAGTCTACGAGCAGTACTTC. Its translation: CASSQATVYEQYF.

This clonotype showed up just a few times. V and J are TRBV11-3 and TRBJ2-3; 8 nucleotides agree with TRBD1. The germline V gene has CDR1 SGHNT and CDR2 YENEEA. This CDR3 spans 13 amino acids. V shed 5 bases and J 10 bases; nucleotides not matched to a gene: 8. The CDR3 coding sequence is TGTGCCAGCAGCCGGGACAGGACCGATGCGCAGTATTTT. As protein: CASSRDRTDAQYF.

This clonotype was observed a handful of times. V gene TRBV12-3 or TRBV12-4 combines with J gene TRBJ1-4, with 7 bases aligning to TRBD1. J was trimmed by 10 bases and V by 3 bases; bases with no gene match: 8. The CDR3 length is 14 residues. The CDR3 sequence: CASSLEGGEGKLFF. In DNA form, the CDR3 reads TGTGCCAGCAGTTTGGAAGGGGGCGAGGGAAAACTGTTTTTT.

The CDR3 DNA sequence: TGTGCCTCCAGCCAAGATTCACACGTAAACACTGAAGCTTTCTTT. Translated: CASSQDSHVNTEAFF. The chain couples TRBV3-1 to TRBJ1-1; D is ambiguous. Germline CDR1 reads LGHDT; CDR2 reads YNNKEL (reference sequence). CDR3 length: 15 residues. Trimming removed 11 bases from V and 2 bases from J, with 21 bases in between. Complete variable domain (other parts from reference TRBV3-1 and TRBJ1-1): DTAVSQTPKYLVTQMGNDKSIKCEQNLGHDTMYWYKQDSKKFLKIMFSYNNKELIINETVPNRFSPKSPDKAHLNLHINSLELGDSAVYFCASSQDSHVNTEAFFGQGTRLTVV.

In its sample, this clonotype was seen a few times. The chain recombines TRBV29-1 with TRBJ2-7; no clear D. V gave up 3 bases and J gave up 3 bases, with 21 bases separating them. Germline CDR1 is SQVTM and CDR2 is ANQGSEA. This CDR3 is 16 amino acids long. As DNA, the CDR3 is TGCAGCGTTGAGGGCGCGCGGACCCATAATCTCTACGAGCAGTACTTC. Protein product: CSVEGARTHNLYEQYF.

This clonotype was counted between two and nine times. The rearrangement links TRBV3-1 to TRBJ1-1, with D possibly matching TRBD1 (5 bases). The V gene's germline CDR1 is LGHDT and CDR2 YNNKEL (reference sequence). The CDR3 has 18 residues. Between the trimmed V and J ends, which lost 1 base and 5 bases, there was a span of 23 bases. This CDR3 reads CASSQVQRRGERWTEAFF. CDR3 coding DNA: TGTGCCAGCAGCCAAGTTCAACGGAGGGGAGAACGGTGGACTGAAGCTTTCTTT. Full variable domain (rest looked up from reference TRBV3-1 and TRBJ1-1): DTAVSQTPKYLVTQMGNDKSIKCEQNLGHDTMYWYKQDSKKFLKIMFSYNNKELIINETVPNRFSPKSPDKAHLNLHINSLELGDSAVYFCASSQVQRRGERWTEAFFGQGTRLTVV.

In its sample, this clonotype was seen many times. The chain uses TRBV27 and TRBJ2-2; D is undetermined. The CDR3 has 14 amino acids. CDR1 and CDR2 from the germline V gene are MNHEY and SMNVEV (reference sequence). V dropped 3 bases and J dropped 1 base, with 6 bases sitting between them. The CDR3 loop is CASSLSLNTGELFF. As DNA, the CDR3 is TGTGCCAGCAGTTTGTCCCTGAACACCGGGGAGCTGTTTTTT.

This clonotype was seen at least ten times. J is TRBJ2-7 and V is TRBV29-1; 12 bases map to TRBD2. The CDR3 is 14 amino acids. Germline V gene lookup returns CDR1 SQVTM and CDR2 ANQGSEA. V dropped 7 bases and J dropped 2; count of bases not matched to a gene: 6. In DNA form, the CDR3 reads TGCAGCGCCCTAGGACTAGCGGGGACCTACGAGCAGTACTTC. Amino acids: CSALGLAGTYEQYF.

This chain uses TRBV5-1 with TRBJ1-2; D is ambiguous. Germline loops: CDR1 SGHRS, CDR2 YFSETQ. V lost 0 bases to trimming and J lost 3 bases, with 6 bases between them. The CDR3 totals 13 residues. Here the CDR3 reads CASSLVSYYGYTF. CDR3 nucleotides: TGCGCCAGCAGCTTGGTATCATACTATGGCTACACCTTC.

In this sample, this clonotype turned up a few times. V is TRBV20-1 and J is TRBJ1-1; D not certain. The CDR3 extends over 13 amino acids. Germline V gives CDR1 DFQATT, CDR2 SNEGSKA (reference sequence). Trimming pared 6 bases from V and 2 bases from J, leaving 13 bases between. Written as DNA, the CDR3 is TGCAGTGCCAGCACTGGGTTTAACACTGAAGCTTTCTTT. Translation: CSASTGFNTEAFF.

This sequence joins TRBV9 and TRBJ2-1; 15 bases are a match to TRBD2. From germline, CDR1 is SGDLS and CDR2 YYNGEE. The junction had 5 bases not matched to a gene; V was cut back by 4 bases and J by 9 bases. The CDR3 has 15 residues. CDR3 DNA: TGTGCCAGCAGCCTGGGACTAGCGGGAGGCGGTGAGCAGTTCTTC. This codes for CASSLGLAGGGEQFF.

Many counts were recorded for this clonotype. The chain combines TRBV7-6 with TRBJ1-1; possibly TRBD1 for D (6 bases). This CDR3 region has 14 residues. Germline V lookup: CDR1 SGHVS, CDR2 FNYEAQ. V dropped 1 base and J dropped 1 base, with 7 bases sitting between them. The CDR3 loop reads CASSLGGQNTEAFF. DNA for the CDR3: TGTGCCAGCAGCTTAGGGGGACAGAACACTGAAGCTTTCTTT.

The rearrangement joins TRBV13 to TRBJ2-7; D remains ambiguous. The germline V gene encodes CDR1 PRHDT and CDR2 FYEKMQ (reference sequence). The V end was cut by 0 bases, the J end by 2 bases, with 8 bases between. The CDR3 runs 14 residues. DNA for the CDR3: TGTGCCAGCAGCTTAGGAGGAAGGGCCTACGAGCAGTACTTC. Protein product: CASSLGGRAYEQYF.

The chain combines TRBV29-1 with TRBJ2-5; D is ambiguous. The CDR3 has 12 amino acids. V was clipped by 6 bases and J by 8 bases, with 16 bases between them. Germline CDR1 reads SQVTM; CDR2 reads ANQGSEA. In DNA, the CDR3 is TGCAGCGTCCTACCCCGTGGCGAAACCCAGTACTTC. As protein: CSVLPRGETQYF.

This clonotype turned up a few times. The rearrangement uses TRBV20-1 and TRBJ1-1; D remains ambiguous. Per germline, CDR1 DFQATT and CDR2 SNEGSKA (reference sequence). The CDR3 loop spans 12 amino acids. The V gene lost 3 bases and the J gene lost 5 bases, with 10 bases spanning the gap. CDR3: CSASTSGTEAFF. CDR3 in DNA: TGCAGTGCTAGTACATCCGGGACTGAAGCTTTCTTT.

This clonotype was observed a few times. J is TRBJ2-2 and V is TRBV7-6; 8 bases agree with TRBD2. Trimming at V came to 0 bases and at J to 6 bases, leaving 6 bases not matched to a gene. The V gene's germline CDR1 is SGHVS and CDR2 FNYEAQ. The CDR3 extends over 16 amino acids. The CDR3: CASSLAFREGSGELFF. The CDR3 bases are TGTGCCAGCAGCTTAGCGTTTCGGGAGGGCTCCGGGGAGCTGTTTTTT.

The rearrangement uses TRBV2 and TRBJ1-4; tentative D call: TRBD1 (5 bases). The CDR3 spans 15 residues. Trimming stripped 4 bases from V and 6 bases from J, with 15 bases between. Germline values: CDR1 SNHLY, CDR2 FYNNEI. CDR3 nucleotide sequence: TGTGCCAGCAGTGGCATGGGGGACCGGTATGAAAAACTGTTTTTT. This codes for CASSGMGDRYEKLFF.

The chain is built from TRBV4-3 and TRBJ2-1, with 9 bases that match TRBD2. From germline, CDR1 is LGHNA and CDR2 YSLEER. Trimming cost V 3 bases and J 9 bases; bases outside gene matches: 6. The CDR3 runs to 14 residues. CDR3 coding DNA: TGCGCCAGCAGCCACCATAGCGGGAGCAGTGAGCAGTTCTTC. Its protein product is CASSHHSGSSEQFF.

The J gene is TRBJ2-7, the V gene TRBV12-3 or TRBV12-4; TRBD1 is a possible D gene (5 bases). There are 14 residues in the CDR3. V was cut by 6 bases and J by 2 bases, with 14 bases left in between. CDR3 sequence (DNA): TGTGCCAGCAGCGAAATAGGACAAACCTACGAGCAGTACTTC. It encodes CASSEIGQTYEQYF.